This entry lists 32 T cell receptor beta chains sequenced from one sample in a study of Ad26.COV2.S vaccination and SARS-CoV-2 variants (dated by TCRdb to 2020 to 2023). Libraries came from the immunoSEQ multiplex PCR assay. This immuneACCESS table, as held by TCRdb, lists in-frame sequences with V and J called but not all clones. Of the missing ones, under half trace to an unresolved V gene in checked studies; the others have no known cause. Recorded for this sample are about 350,000 clones; approximately 81% of them occurred a single time. The ten largest account for about 3.3% of the sample. The sample's treatment or condition label is to be understood as: about 20 received Ad26.COV2.S at low or high dose, single or two shots; about 5 received placebo; per-sample allocation not given. Repertoires of vaccine and placebo recipients were sequenced from samples taken on day 63 after the first injection.

This sample comprised peripheral blood, obtained in a trial of Ad26.COV2.S vaccine versus placebo. These TCRs come from a person between 18 and 59 years old who received the Ad26.COV2.S COVID-19 vaccine or a placebo.

This rearrangement joins TRBV29-1 to TRBJ1-2; 10 positions match TRBD1. CDR3 length: 14 amino acids. Germline V CDR1 and CDR2: SQVTM, ANQGSEA. V lost 6 bases, J lost 8 bases, and 12 bases stayed unmatched. CDR3 amino acids: CSVARGQGSRGYTF. The CDR3 region has the DNA TGCAGCGTAGCCAGGGGACAGGGGTCTCGAGGCTACACCTTC.

The rearrangement joins TRBV2 to TRBJ2-2, with D tentatively TRBD2 (6 bases). The ends were cut back, 2 bases at V and 2 bases at J, with 12 bases in the middle. The CDR3 contains 16 residues. Germline V lookup: CDR1 SNHLY, CDR2 FYNNEI. The CDR3 DNA reads TGTGCCAGCAGTGAATTGGGGGGACCAAACACCGGGGAGCTGTTTTTT. Residues: CASSELGGPNTGELFF.

V is TRBV10-3 and J is TRBJ2-3; D unresolved. Trimming took 4 bases from V and 0 from J, leaving 11 bases between them. The CDR3 loop spans 15 amino acids. The germline CDR1 and CDR2 sequences are ENHRY and SYGVKD. The CDR3 DNA reads as TGTGCCATCAGTGCGGCTCTTCCTAGCACAGATACGCAGTATTTT. It yields the protein CAISAALPSTDTQYF.

The V gene is TRBV12-5, the J gene TRBJ2-2, with 7 bases fitting TRBD2. V trimming: 2 bases; J trimming: 5 bases; junction bases outside the gene matches: 2. Germline CDR1 is LGHNT and CDR2 is FRNRAP. The CDR3 is 14 amino acids. The CDR3 nucleotides are TGTGCTAGTGGTTTGAGGGAGGGTACCGGGGAGCTGTTTTTT. It yields the protein CASGLREGTGELFF. Full variable domain (missing parts from reference TRBV12-5 and TRBJ2-2): DARVTQTPRHKVTEMGQEVTMRCQPILGHNTVFWYRQTMMQGLELLAYFRNRAPLDDSGMPKDRFSAEMPDATLATLKIQPSEPRDSAVYFCASGLREGTGELFFGEGSRLTVL.

The chain recombines TRBV27 with TRBJ2-7; maybe TRBD2 (6 bases). CDR1 MNHEY and CDR2 SMNVEV come from the germline V gene (reference sequence). Trimming removed 5 bases from V and 2 bases from J, with 19 bases in between. The CDR3 sequence is 16 residues long. CDR3 coding DNA: TGTGCCAGCAGTATACGTGGGCGGGAAGGGGCCTACGAGCAGTACTTC. Its translation is CASSIRGREGAYEQYF.

There are a few counts of this clone. CDR3 bases: TGTGCCGTAGGGGATACGCAGTATTTT. Translation: CAVGDTQYF. The rearrangement links TRBV10-3 to TRBJ2-3; no clear D gene. V dropped 11 bases and J dropped 6 bases, with 6 bases sitting between them. The CDR3 has 9 amino acids. Looked up from germline, CDR1 is ENHRY and CDR2 is SYGVKD.

The chain recombines TRBV24-1 with TRBJ2-3, with 8 bases aligning to TRBD2. The V gene's germline CDR1 is KGHDR and CDR2 SFDVKD. Unmatched junction bases numbered 7, after V lost 3 bases and J lost 3 bases. This CDR3 has 16 residues. The CDR3 here is CATSDARGGRTDTQYF. The CDR3 bases are TGTGCCACCAGTGATGCACGGGGGGGCCGGACAGATACGCAGTATTTT.

The V call is TRBV3-1 (or the pseudogene TRBV3-2), the J call TRBJ1-6, with TRBD1 as a possible D gene (6 bases). This CDR3 is built from 15 residues. From germline, CDR1 is LGHDT and CDR2 YNNKEL (reference sequence). Trimming removed 7 bases from V and 4 bases from J, with 14 bases in between. CDR3 sequence reads: CASNPGTPYNSPLHF. CDR3 nucleotide sequence: TGTGCCAGCAATCCCGGGACACCTTATAATTCACCCCTCCACTTT.

The rearrangement joins TRBV7-2 to TRBJ2-3; D may be TRBD1 (6 bases). V was shortened by 1 base and J by 2 bases, with 13 bases between the two germline ends. Germline lookup yields CDR1 SGHTA and CDR2 FQGNSA. CDR3 length: 16 residues. The CDR3 is CASSLDPPGATDTQYF. The DNA of the CDR3 is TGTGCCAGCAGCTTAGACCCGCCAGGGGCCACAGATACGCAGTATTTT.

The chain carries TRBV18 and TRBJ1-4; D gene ambiguous. The V gene lost 3 bases and the J gene lost 4 bases, with 15 bases spanning the gap. Per germline, CDR1 KGHSH and CDR2 LQKENI. This CDR3 region has 16 residues. The CDR3: CASSPVMKVLNEKLFF. The CDR3 coding sequence is TGTGCCAGCTCACCCGTAATGAAAGTCCTTAATGAAAAACTGTTTTTT. The variable domain in full, completed from reference TRBV18 and TRBJ1-4, reads NAGVMQNPRHLVRRRGQEARLRCSPMKGHSHVYWYRQLPEEGLKFMVYLQKENIIDESGMPKERFSAEFPKEGPSILRIQQVVRGDSAAYFCASSPVMKVLNEKLFFGSGTQLSVL.

The CDR3 nucleotides read TGCGCCAGCAGCCAAAATACCGGGGGGGCTGTCGGGGAGCTGTTTTTT. Translation: CASSQNTGGAVGELFF. The rearrangement links TRBV4-3 to TRBJ2-2; 8 nucleotides line up with TRBD2. The CDR3 loop spans 16 amino acids. Germline V gene data show CDR1 as LGHNA and CDR2 as YSLEER. The V and J ends lost 2 bases and 7 bases, in that order; junction bases with no gene match: 9.

V is TRBV13 and J is TRBJ1-1, with D possibly TRBD1 on 5 matching bases. The CDR3 loop spans 14 amino acids. Germline values: CDR1 PRHDT, CDR2 FYEKMQ (reference sequence). V was trimmed by 8 bases and J by 1 base, leaving 14 bases between them. This CDR3 is CASFTGLRNTEAFF. Here the CDR3 DNA reads TGTGCCAGCTTTACAGGCCTTCGGAACACTGAAGCTTTCTTT.

The chain uses TRBV27 and TRBJ1-6; D possibly corresponds to TRBD1 (6 bases). Germline V lookup: CDR1 MNHEY, CDR2 SMNVEV (reference sequence). CDR3 size: 16 residues. Trimming took 2 bases from V and 8 from J, leaving 16 bases between them. The DNA of the CDR3 is TGTGCCAGCAGTTTAGTTGCGGGGGCCGGAGATTCACCCCTCCACTTT. Amino acid sequence: CASSLVAGAGDSPLHF.

The gene calls are TRBV10-3 and TRBJ1-2; 8 bases map to TRBD1. Germline CDR1 is ENHRY and CDR2 is SYGVKD. The V and J ends lost 6 bases and 3 bases, in that order; junction bases with no gene match: 6. The CDR3 totals 14 residues. The CDR3 region is CAISDDRGDYGYTF. The CDR3 coding sequence is TGTGCCATCAGCGATGACAGGGGTGACTATGGCTACACCTTC.

The chain carries TRBV28 and TRBJ2-7; 8 bases align to TRBD2. This CDR3 is 15 amino acids long. The V segment lost 3 bases and the J segment 4 bases; nucleotides outside the gene matches: 8. Germline V gives CDR1 MDHEN, CDR2 SYDVKM. CDR3 nucleotide sequence: TGTGCCAGCAGTTTTATACTAGCGGCTCCTTACGAGCAGTACTTC. Residues: CASSFILAAPYEQYF.

J is TRBJ2-7 and V is TRBV29-1, with 8 bases lining up with TRBD2. CDR1 and CDR2 from the germline V gene are SQVTM and ANQGSEA. This CDR3 is 12 amino acids long. V lost 6 bases and J lost 3; bases outside the gene matches: 4. The chain's CDR3 is CSVGAGVYEQYF. The CDR3 nucleotides read TGCAGCGTCGGAGCGGGAGTCTACGAGCAGTACTTC.

The chain carries TRBV9 and TRBJ2-7, with a possible D match to TRBD1 (7 bases). Germline CDR1 is SGDLS and CDR2 is YYNGEE. CDR3 length equals 15 residues. With 0 bases removed from V and 2 bases from J, the gap between germline ends came to 12 bases. CDR3 sequence: CASSVEGAGPYEQYF. Written as DNA, the CDR3 is TGTGCCAGCAGCGTAGAGGGGGCGGGACCCTACGAGCAGTACTTC. The full variable domain, completed using reference TRBV9 and TRBJ2-7, is DSGVTQTPKHLITATGQRVTLRCSPRSGDLSVYWYQQSLDQGLQFLIQYYNGEERAKGNILERFSAQQFPDLHSELNLSSLELGDSALYFCASSVEGAGPYEQYFGPGTRLTVT.

This chain links TRBV6-2 or TRBV6-3 with TRBJ2-5; 9 nucleotides align to TRBD2. Germline V gene sequence: CDR1 MNHEY, CDR2 SVGEGT. The V segment lost 5 bases and the J segment 2 bases; nucleotides outside the gene matches: 6. This CDR3 is built from 15 residues. CDR3 sequence (DNA): TGTGCCAGCAGTCGGTTGACTAGCGGACAAGAGACCCAGTACTTC. It encodes CASSRLTSGQETQYF.

This chain uses TRBV19 with TRBJ2-1, with D tentatively TRBD2 (5 bases). The CDR3 extends over 15 amino acids. Germline-derived CDR1 and CDR2 are LNHDA and SQIVND (reference sequence). V lost 7 bases, J lost 1 base, and 14 bases lay in between. The DNA of the CDR3 is TGTGCCAGTACTCTGGGAGTTGATTCCTACAATGAGCAGTTCTTC. It is translated as CASTLGVDSYNEQFF. Looking up the rest from reference TRBV19 and TRBJ2-1 gives the full variable domain: DGGITQSPKYLFRKEGQNVTLSCEQNLNHDAMYWYRQDPGQGLRLIYYSQIVNDFQKGDIAEGYSVSREKKESFPLTVTSAQKNPTAFYLCASTLGVDSYNEQFFGPGTRLTVL.

The gene calls are TRBV7-9 and TRBJ2-7; 9 bases align to TRBD1. The V gene's germline CDR1 is SEHNR and CDR2 FQNEAQ (reference sequence). The trim removed 8 bases at V and 3 bases at J, leaving 8 bases unmatched. CDR3 size: 14 residues. The CDR3 protein is CASLGGTGSYEQYF. CDR3 bases: TGTGCCAGCCTCGGCGGGACAGGGAGCTACGAGCAGTACTTC.

The chain joins TRBV7-9 to TRBJ2-3, with a possible D match to TRBD2 (5 bases). V dropped 9 bases and J dropped 4 bases, with 11 bases sitting between them. This CDR3 is built from 12 residues. The germline CDR1 and CDR2 sequences are SEHNR and FQNEAQ (reference sequence). Here the CDR3 reads CASRGLSDTQYF. Written as DNA, the CDR3 is TGTGCCAGTAGAGGACTTTCAGATACGCAGTATTTT.

The sample holds many counts of this clone. This chain uses TRBV11-2 with TRBJ1-3; D unclear. With 3 bases removed from V and 4 bases from J, the gap between germline ends came to 10 bases. CDR1 SGHAT and CDR2 FQNNGV come from the germline V gene. This CDR3 has 14 residues. CDR3: CASSLTDAGNTIYF. In nucleotides, the CDR3 is TGTGCCAGCAGCTTGACCGATGCCGGAAACACCATATATTTT.

The V call is TRBV7-8, the J call TRBJ1-2, with 7 bases aligning to TRBD1. CDR3 length: 16 residues. CDR1 and CDR2 from the germline V gene are SGHVS and FQNEAQ. Losses at the gene ends were 1 base for V and 4 bases for J; bases not matched to a gene: 9. CDR3 DNA sequence: TGTGCCAGCAGCTTAGTGGGGGGCGCAGGGGGCTATGGCTACACCTTC. Its translation is CASSLVGGAGGYGYTF. Looking up the rest from reference TRBV7-8 and TRBJ1-2 gives the full variable domain: GAGVSQSPRYKVAKRGQDVALRCDPISGHVSLFWYQQALGQGPEFLTYFQNEAQLDKSGLPSDRFFAERPEGSVSTLKIQRTQQEDSAVYLCASSLVGGAGGYGYTFGSGTRLTVV.

The V and J genes are TRBV5-1 and TRBJ2-3; 10 positions match TRBD2. With 3 bases clipped from V and 0 bases from J, the junction kept 10 bases outside the gene matches. The CDR3 is made up of 18 amino acids. Germline CDR1 reads SGHRS; CDR2 reads YFSETQ. The CDR3 DNA is TGCGCCAGCAGCTGGAAAAGTCTTAGCGGGGGGAGCACAGATACGCAGTATTTT. Its translation: CASSWKSLSGGSTDTQYF.

This chain links TRBV4-3 with TRBJ2-1; weak D call: TRBD1 (5 bases). Trimming removed 0 bases at V and 3 bases at J, with 12 bases between. This CDR3 has 16 amino acids. Germline CDR1 reads LGHNA; CDR2 reads YSLEER. CDR3 region: CASSQDYDSVYNEQFF. The CDR3 bases are TGCGCCAGCAGCCAAGACTATGACAGCGTCTACAATGAGCAGTTCTTC.

This chain connects TRBV11-2 to TRBJ1-1; 7 bases fit TRBD1. The CDR3 runs 18 residues. Trimming at V came to 5 bases and at J to 11 bases, leaving 26 bases not matched to a gene. From germline, CDR1 is SGHAT and CDR2 FQNNGV. As DNA, the CDR3 is TGTGCCAGCAGCCAAGTGAAATCCGGGACAGTAGGCCCAGAGTTGGCTTTCTTT. Protein product: CASSQVKSGTVGPELAFF.

Remarks on this clone: This same CDR3 is encoded by further DNA sequences in the sample. The rearrangement joins TRBV19 to TRBJ1-5; D unclear. V lost 3 bases and J lost 7, with 7 bases in between. This CDR3 region has 12 residues. CDR1 is LNHDA and CDR2 is SQIVND in the germline V gene (reference sequence). The CDR3 loop is CASSMRQQPQHF. The CDR3 coding sequence is TGTGCCAGTAGTATGAGGCAACAGCCCCAGCATTTT.

The chain combines TRBV3-1 (or the pseudogene TRBV3-2) with TRBJ1-1; 9 bases map to TRBD1. The CDR3 is 16 residues long. Germline V gene data show CDR1 as LGHDT and CDR2 as YNNKEL (reference sequence). The trim removed 3 bases at V and 1 base at J, leaving 6 bases unmatched. CDR3 in amino acids: CASSQGTGWENTEAFF. As DNA, the CDR3 is TGTGCCAGCAGCCAGGGGACAGGGTGGGAGAACACTGAAGCTTTCTTT.

The gene calls are TRBV5-1 and TRBJ2-1; D gene ambiguous. The germline V gene has CDR1 SGHRS and CDR2 YFSETQ. The ends were cut back, 0 bases at V and 11 bases at J, with 12 bases in the middle. The CDR3 sequence is 13 residues long. This CDR3 reads CASSLDISPKQFF. The CDR3 region has the DNA TGCGCCAGCAGCTTGGATATTAGCCCGAAGCAGTTCTTC.

The J gene is TRBJ1-5, the V gene TRBV18; D is ambiguous. The CDR3 is made up of 15 amino acids. CDR1 and CDR2 (germline): KGHSH, LQKENI. V shed 2 bases and J shed 1 base, with 9 bases lying between them. DNA of the CDR3: TGTGCCAGCTCACCAGAGAGCCTCAGCAATCAGCCCCAGCATTTT. As protein: CASSPESLSNQPQHF.

The chain recombines TRBV19 with TRBJ2-1; D is tentatively TRBD1 or TRBD2 (5 bases each). The CDR3 runs 15 residues. CDR1 and CDR2 from the germline V gene are LNHDA and SQIVND (reference sequence). V shed 5 bases and J shed 9 bases, with 20 bases lying between them. DNA for the CDR3: TGTGCCAGTAGTTCAGTATTGGGGGACGGGCGTGAGCAGTTCTTC. The encoded protein is CASSSVLGDGREQFF.

The chain has TRBV24-1 and TRBJ1-4, with 7 bases aligning to TRBD1. After removal of 5 bases from V and 0 bases from J, the junction contained 11 bases not matched to a gene. The length of the CDR3 is 18 residues. CDR1 and CDR2 (germline): KGHDR, SFDVKD. The CDR3 region is CATSGTGQPSSTNEKLFF. CDR3 DNA sequence: TGTGCCACCAGTGGGACAGGACAACCTTCTTCAACTAATGAAAAACTGTTTTTT.